A single sample is the source of the 18 T cell receptor beta chains below, sequenced in a study of a mutant IDH1 vaccine in newly diagnosed glioma. The antigens of these receptors remain unknown. The sample's time point: week 35, safety follow-up. A single vaccine dose contained 300 ug of mutant IDH1 20-mer peptide, and topical imiquimod was used with it. The method was immunoSEQ multiplex PCR; TCRdb's version includes in-frame clones alone and lacks a portion of them. Of roughly 25,000 clones in the sample, roughly 85% were seen once. The sequences come from PBMCs, collected from a glioma patient whose treatment included an IDH1 peptide vaccine. All receptors come from a man in his thirties or forties with glioma.

With regard to this clone: At one of its ends the junction is not consistent with the germline gene, which may arise from a read error. This chain joins TRBV28 and TRBJ2-3; D could derive from TRBD1 or TRBD2 (6 bases each). The CDR3 totals 14 residues. Germline CDR1 is MDHEN and CDR2 is SYDVKM. This chain's CDR3 is CASSLYGGTDTQYF. In DNA, the CDR3 is TGTGCCAGCAGTTTGTACGGGGGCACGGATACGCAGTATTTT.

This clone was counted once. The rearrangement links TRBV2 to TRBJ2-1; D is possibly TRBD2 (6 bases). Trimming shortened V by 2 bases and J by 9 bases, and 14 bases separated the two germline ends. The germline V gene encodes CDR1 SNHLY and CDR2 FYNNEI. The CDR3 contains 14 residues. Here the CDR3 DNA reads TGTGCCAGCAGTGAACTATTCGGGACTTTTGAGCAGTTCTTC. Amino acid sequence: CASSELFGTFEQFF.

V is TRBV18 and J is TRBJ2-5, with a possible D match to TRBD2 (6 bases). The end of the DNA is better explained by TRBJ2-7, so the J call may be wrong. Germline lookup yields CDR1 KGHSH and CDR2 LQKENI. This CDR3 has 15 residues. The CDR3 coding sequence is TGTGCCAGCTCACCACCGGGCGGGGCCGCCTACGAGCAGTACTTC. Encoded protein: CASSPPGGAAYEQYF.

The V and J genes are TRBV27 and TRBJ1-4; 7 bases are a match to TRBD1. The junction had 7 bases not matched to a gene; V was cut back by 6 bases and J by 3 bases. The CDR3 is 15 amino acids. Germline V gives CDR1 MNHEY, CDR2 SMNVEV (reference sequence). CDR3 nucleotide sequence: TGTGCCAGCAGCCGACGCGGGACAGCTAATGAAAAACTGTTTTTT. Protein sequence: CASSRRGTANEKLFF.

A single count supports this clone. This chain links TRBV5-4 with TRBJ2-3; D perhaps matches TRBD2 (6 bases). The V end lost 0 bases, the J end lost 1 base, and 12 bases lay between the germline ends. Germline CDR1 SGHNT, CDR2 YYREEE (reference sequence). The CDR3 length is 16 residues. As DNA, the CDR3 is TGTGCCAGCAGCTTGGTCTCTGCTAGCGGCACAGATACGCAGTATTTT. This translates into CASSLVSASGTDTQYF. The full variable domain, completed using reference TRBV5-4 and TRBJ2-3, is ETGVTQSPTHLIKTRGQQVTLRCSSQSGHNTVSWYQQALGQGPQFIFQYYREEENGRGNFPPRFSGLQFPNYSSELNVNALELDDSALYLCASSLVSASGTDTQYFGPGTRLTVL.

CDR3 coding DNA: TGTGCCAGCAGCTTTGCTAGCACCGGGGAGCTGTTTTTT. It specifies CASSFASTGELFF. This rearrangement joins TRBV5-5 to TRBJ2-2; no clear D gene. The CDR3 extends over 13 amino acids. V shed 2 bases and J shed 4 bases, with 6 bases lying between them. Germline V lookup: CDR1 SGHKS, CDR2 YYEKEE (reference sequence).

CDR3 in DNA: TGCGCCAGCAGCTTGGGACTAGCGGAAGCAAGCACAGATACGCAGTATTTT. Its protein is CASSLGLAEASTDTQYF. The chain uses TRBV5-1 and TRBJ2-3; 9 positions agree with TRBD2. Per the germline V gene, CDR1 is SGHRS and CDR2 is YFSETQ. With 0 bases clipped from V and 0 bases from J, the junction kept 5 bases outside the gene matches. This CDR3 comprises 17 residues.

This clone was counted once. The chain carries TRBV6-5 and TRBJ1-2; 9 bases match TRBD1. After removal of 6 bases from V and 3 bases from J, the junction contained 5 bases not matched to a gene. Germline V CDR1 and CDR2: MNHEY, SVGAGI. This CDR3 spans 14 amino acids. CDR3 sequence reads: CASRTTGGDYGYTF. The CDR3 DNA reads as TGTGCCAGCAGAACGACAGGGGGGGACTATGGCTACACCTTC.

This clone occurred once. This sequence joins TRBV5-1 and TRBJ1-3; D not certain. Germline V gene data show CDR1 as SGHRS and CDR2 as YFSETQ. The length of the CDR3 is 14 residues. Deletions cut 0 bases from V and 2 bases from J, with 6 bases between. The CDR3 here is CASSLVGAGNTIYF. As DNA, the CDR3 is TGCGCCAGCAGCTTGGTTGGGGCTGGAAACACCATATATTTT. Full variable domain (remainder filled in from reference TRBV5-1 and TRBJ1-3): KAGVTQTPRYLIKTRGQQVTLSCSPISGHRSVSWYQQTPGQGLQFLFEYFSETQRNKGNFPGRFSGRQFSNSRSEMNVSTLELGDSALYLCASSLVGAGNTIYFGEGSWLTVV.

This chain links TRBV23-1 with TRBJ2-7; 8 bases map to TRBD2. TRBV23-1 is given ORF status, its function remaining uncertain. The CDR3 is made up of 16 amino acids. V lost 0 bases, J lost 3 bases, and 7 bases stayed unmatched. CDR3 nucleotide sequence: TGCGCCAGCAGTCAATCCCATCGAGCGGGGGTCTACGAGCAGTACTTC. As protein: CASSQSHRAGVYEQYF.

The gene calls are TRBV6-6 and TRBJ2-7; maybe TRBD1 (6 bases). V shed 6 bases and J shed 4 bases, with 16 bases lying between them. Germline CDR1 and CDR2: MNHNY and SVGAGI (reference sequence). The CDR3 loop spans 14 amino acids. DNA for the CDR3: TGTGCCAGCAGCCTACTAACAGGGAGTTACGAGCAGTACTTC. Amino acid sequence: CASSLLTGSYEQYF.

The rearrangement links TRBV9 to TRBJ1-2; D unresolved. Trimming removed 4 bases from V and 3 bases from J, with 16 bases in between. The CDR3 has 15 amino acids. From germline, CDR1 is SGDLS and CDR2 YYNGEE. This CDR3 reads CASSLQQADYYGYTF. The CDR3 nucleotides read TGTGCCAGCAGCCTACAGCAGGCCGACTACTATGGCTACACCTTC. The whole variable domain, remainder taken from reference TRBV9 and TRBJ1-2, is DSGVTQTPKHLITATGQRVTLRCSPRSGDLSVYWYQQSLDQGLQFLIQYYNGEERAKGNILERFSAQQFPDLHSELNLSSLELGDSALYFCASSLQQADYYGYTFGSGTRLTVV.

V gene TRBV2 combines with J gene TRBJ1-2; D is undetermined. The CDR3 extends over 13 amino acids. V lost 6 bases and J lost 0, with 8 bases in between. Looked up from germline, CDR1 is SNHLY and CDR2 is FYNNEI. The CDR3 DNA reads as TGTGCCAGCAGCCCAGATTCTAACTATGGCTACACCTTC. Its protein is CASSPDSNYGYTF.

This CDR3 reads CASSYSWGNEQFF. CDR3 bases: TGTGCCAGCAGTTACTCGTGGGGCAATGAGCAGTTCTTC. This sequence joins TRBV6-5 and TRBJ2-1; D remains ambiguous. V was clipped by 0 bases and J by 6 bases, with 6 bases between them. The length of the CDR3 is 13 residues. Germline V gene lookup returns CDR1 MNHEY and CDR2 SVGAGI.

The chain links TRBV30 to TRBJ1-1; TRBD1 might be the D (5 bases). The CDR3 loop spans 15 amino acids. Germline loops: CDR1 GTSNPN, CDR2 SVGIG (reference sequence). V was cut by 3 bases and J by 0 bases, with 14 bases left in between. The CDR3 DNA is TGTGCCTGGAGGCGGGACGGTTATATGAACACTGAAGCTTTCTTT. Translated, it gives CAWRRDGYMNTEAFF.

V usage is TRBV5-7 and J usage is TRBJ1-1, with a possible D match to TRBD1 (5 bases). TRBV5-7 is annotated as an ORF whose role is uncertain. V was clipped by 1 base and J by 2 bases, with 12 bases between them. CDR3 length: 15 residues. CDR3 nucleotide sequence: TGTGCCAGCAGCTTGCACGACAGCCGTAACACTGAAGCTTTCTTT. Translation: CASSLHDSRNTEAFF.

The V call is TRBV30, the J call TRBJ1-4, with 9 bases identical to TRBD1. CDR3 length: 15 amino acids. After removal of 3 bases from V and 8 bases from J, the junction contained 10 bases not matched to a gene. Germline V CDR1 and CDR2: GTSNPN, SVGIG (reference sequence). In DNA, the CDR3 is TGTGCCTGGAGAGCCCCGGGACAGGGAGGAGAAAAACTGTTTTTT. This codes for CAWRAPGQGGEKLFF.

CDR3 sequence (DNA): TGTGCCAGAAGCTTGGCAACCGGGCCCTTGCTACTAGCGGGGGGACCAGACCAAGAGACCCAGTACTTC. Translating gives CARSLATGPLLLAGGPDQETQYF. The J gene is TRBJ2-5, the V gene TRBV5-3; 12 bases agree with TRBD2. TRBV5-3 is treated as an ORF (open reading frame) with a function not yet certain. This CDR3 comprises 23 residues. With 0 bases clipped from V and 0 bases from J, the junction kept 21 bases outside the gene matches.